This TCR beta chain was identified in a study of T cell changes during pregnancy in multiple sclerosis. Germline CDR1 SNHLY, CDR2 FYNNEI. V lost 4 bases and J 0 bases, leaving 4 bases between the germline ends. The CDR3 consists of 13 residues. Method: immunoSEQ multiplex PCR; TCRdb's copy keeps in-frame clones and lacks some. The sample lists roughly 80,000 clones, 90% to 95% seen once, with under 3% in the top ten. This TCR derives from a female donor with multiple sclerosis, enrolled in a pregnancy study. V and J are TRBV2 and TRBJ1-5; the D is unclear. Sample: peripheral blood, taken in the second trimester of pregnancy. The CDR3 loop is CASSVASNQPQHF. In nucleotides, the CDR3 is TGTGCCAGCAGTGTGGCTAGCAATCAGCCCCAGCATTTT.